The rows below give T cell receptor beta chains drawn from one sample of a study of T-cell reconstitution after alpha-beta-depleted transplantation in children. TCRdb reanalysed the PCR reads using MiXCR and keeps one entry per CDR3 protein. The table lists 800,000 to 1,000,000 distinct CDR3 sequences, around 30% of them singletons. This sample comprised PBMCs, mostly from graft donor cells, obtained 360 days after TCRalphabeta/CD19-depleted stem cell transplant. These receptors all stem from a boy under two years old who had a stem cell transplant for SCID, so the T cells may come from the graft donor. Both conserved end residues are part of each CDR3. D genes are given only for firm matches. Clone size appears in some rows only: once, few, many, or a class for an expanded clone.

d_call j_call v_call clone_size cdr3_aa cdr3_nt
TRBD2 TRBJ2-5 TRBV7-2 few CASSPRISGGSGETQYF TGTGCCAGCAGCCCGAGGATTAGCGGGGGCTCGGGGGAGACCCAGTACTTC
NA TRBJ1-1 TRBV11-2 NA CASSFRFHTEAFF TGTGCCAGCAGCTTTAGGTTCCACACTGAAGCTTTCTTT
NA TRBJ2-3 TRBV9 NA CASSVGEWLAQYF TGTGCCAGCAGCGTAGGGGAGTGGCTGGCGCAGTATTTT
TRBD2 TRBJ2-1 TRBV7-6 NA CASSSNGGGTYNEQFF TGTGCCAGCAGCTCGAACGGCGGGGGAACCTACAATGAGCAGTTCTTC
NA TRBJ1-5 TRBV12-3/TRBV12-4 few CASSLVSSGNSNQPQHF TGTGCCAGCAGTTTAGTCTCGTCGGGGAATAGCAATCAGCCCCAGCATTTT
NA TRBJ1-2 TRBV9 NA CASSVGGADYGYTF TGTGCCAGCAGCGTGGGGGGGGCAGACTATGGCTACACCTTC
TRBD2 TRBJ2-7 TRBV27 few CASSPGRRTYEQYF TGTGCCAGCAGCCCCGGGAGGAGGACCTACGAGCAGTACTTC
NA TRBJ2-5 TRBV4-2 few CASSQDAGGAPLETQYF TGTGCCAGCAGCCAGGATGCGGGCGGTGCTCCTTTAGAGACCCAGTACTTC
TRBD2 TRBJ2-1 TRBV7-2 few CASGPGTSAGDEQFF TGTGCCAGCGGACCCGGGACTAGCGCGGGGGATGAGCAGTTCTTC
NA TRBJ2-7 TRBV7-8 few CASSLYPRNYEQYF TGTGCCAGCAGCCTCTATCCAAGGAATTACGAGCAGTACTTC
NA TRBJ1-2 TRBV20-1 NA CSARDRREGSYGYTF TGCAGTGCTAGAGATCGCAGGGAGGGCTCCTATGGCTACACCTTC
TRBD2 TRBJ2-1 TRBV9 few CASSYPSTSGGASSYNEQFF TGTGCCAGCAGCTACCCATCGACTAGCGGGGGGGCCAGCTCCTACAATGAGCAGTTCTTC
TRBD1 TRBJ2-7 TRBV6-5 once CASSYSATGAYEQYF TGTGCCAGCAGTTACTCGGCGACAGGGGCCTACGAGCAGTACTTC
NA TRBJ2-7 TRBV29-1 NA CSVGGHTSYEQYF TGCAGCGTTGGGGGACATACCAGCTACGAGCAGTACTTC
TRBD2 TRBJ2-1 TRBV19 NA CASSKGGSGGFSSYNEQFF TGTGCCAGTAGTAAGGGGGGTAGCGGGGGATTCAGCTCCTACAATGAGCAGTTCTTC
NA TRBJ1-2 TRBV2 NA CASSELNGYGYTF TGTGCCAGCAGTGAGCTGAACGGGTATGGCTACACCTTC
NA TRBJ2-1 TRBV11-2 few CASSLVPGSRQVNEQFF TGTGCCAGCAGCTTAGTTCCGGGAAGCCGACAGGTAAATGAGCAGTTCTTC
TRBD1 TRBJ2-7 TRBV11-1 few CASSYDRDIEQYF TGTGCCAGCAGCTACGACAGGGACATTGAGCAGTACTTC
NA TRBJ1-5 TRBV2 NA CASSADGAGQPQHF TGTGCCAGCAGCGCCGACGGGGCGGGACAGCCCCAGCATTTT
TRBD2 TRBJ2-3 TRBV20-1 few CSARATGTSGGALADTQYF TGCAGTGCTAGAGCCACCGGGACTAGCGGGGGGGCCCTCGCAGATACGCAGTATTTT
TRBD2 TRBJ2-1 TRBV7-9 NA CASSPRLAGANNEQFF TGTGCCAGCAGCCCGAGACTAGCGGGGGCCAACAATGAGCAGTTCTTC
NA TRBJ2-3 TRBV27 many CASSNREESLDTQYF TGTGCCAGCAGTAACAGGGAAGAGTCATTAGATACGCAGTATTTT
NA TRBJ1-5 TRBV15 NA CATSSGDNQPQHF TGTGCCACCAGCTCGGGCGACAATCAGCCCCAGCATTTT
NA TRBJ1-4 TRBV7-9 NA CASSRILGKGGNEKLFF TGTGCCAGCAGCCGAATCCTGGGTAAAGGGGGAAATGAAAAACTGTTTTTT
NA TRBJ2-3 TRBV20-1 NA CSARDGLDGGVTDTQYF TGCAGTGCTAGAGATGGGTTGGATGGGGGCGTCACAGATACGCAGTATTTT
NA TRBJ2-2 TRBV3-1 few CASSQDPRVENTGELFF TGTGCCAGCAGCCAAGATCCGAGAGTGGAGAACACCGGGGAGCTGTTTTTT
NA TRBJ2-1 TRBV5-1 NA CASSLGGGRSSYNEQFF TGCGCCAGCAGCTTAGGTGGAGGGAGAAGCTCCTACAATGAGCAGTTCTTC